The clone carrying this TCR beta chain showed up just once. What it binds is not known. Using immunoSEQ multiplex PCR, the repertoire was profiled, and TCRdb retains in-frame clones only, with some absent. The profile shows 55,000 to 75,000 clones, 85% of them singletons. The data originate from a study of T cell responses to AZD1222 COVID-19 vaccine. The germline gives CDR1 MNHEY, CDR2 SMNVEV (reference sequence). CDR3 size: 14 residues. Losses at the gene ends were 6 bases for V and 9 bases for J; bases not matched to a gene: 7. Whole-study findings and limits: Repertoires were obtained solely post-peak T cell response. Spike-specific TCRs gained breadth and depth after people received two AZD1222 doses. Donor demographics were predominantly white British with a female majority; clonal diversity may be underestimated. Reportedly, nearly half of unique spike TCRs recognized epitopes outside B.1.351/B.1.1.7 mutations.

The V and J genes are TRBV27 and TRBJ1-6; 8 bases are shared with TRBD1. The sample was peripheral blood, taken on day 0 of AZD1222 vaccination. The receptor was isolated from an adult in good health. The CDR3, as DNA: TGTGCCAGCAGGAGTGGACAGGGAGGTTCACCCCTCCACTTT. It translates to CASRSGQGGSPLHF.